This passage covers 10 T cell receptor beta chains from one sample sequenced in a study of blood T cell repertoires in COVID-19. Generated by immunoSEQ multiplex PCR, the TCRdb table keeps only in-frame clones and is missing some. Of 15,000 or so clones listed, 92% are singletons. The sample consisted of peripheral blood. These receptors originate from a human donor with active COVID-19. The donor label of this sample is uncertain.

The rearrangement links TRBV19 to TRBJ2-3; D uncertain. The CDR3 is 15 amino acids. V was shortened by 7 bases and J by 1 base, with 15 bases between the two germline ends. Germline loops: CDR1 LNHDA, CDR2 SQIVND (reference sequence). In nucleotides, the CDR3 is TGTGCCAGTAAAGACGGCAGCCGGGGCACAGATACGCAGTATTTT. Translating it yields CASKDGSRGTDTQYF. Full variable domain (outside the CDR3, taken from reference TRBV19 and TRBJ2-3): DGGITQSPKYLFRKEGQNVTLSCEQNLNHDAMYWYRQDPGQGLRLIYYSQIVNDFQKGDIAEGYSVSREKKESFPLTVTSAQKNPTAFYLCASKDGSRGTDTQYFGPGTRLTVL.

V and J are TRBV5-5 and TRBJ2-7; D gene uncertain. Trimming cost V 1 base and J 7 bases, with 21 bases left between them. CDR1 SGHKS and CDR2 YYEKEE come from the germline V gene (reference sequence). The CDR3 contains 16 residues. The CDR3 bases are TGTGCCAGCAGCTTGAATGAGGCTAGGCTTTCATGGGAGCAGTACTTC. This sequence encodes CASSLNEARLSWEQYF.

The rearrangement links TRBV7-6 to TRBJ2-5, with TRBD2 matching 7 bases. J gave up 2 bases and V 4 bases, and 4 bases lay outside the gene matches. CDR1 is SGHVS, CDR2 FNYEAQ, per germline. This CDR3 is 14 amino acids long. In nucleotides, the CDR3 is TGTGCCAGCAGCTCCGCGGGGGTACAAGAGACCCAGTACTTC. Amino acids: CASSSAGVQETQYF.

This clone was recorded once. The DNA of the CDR3 is TGTGCCAGCAGTATCCCCCGGGACAGGGGGCCGGAAGAGACCCAGTACTTC. Protein sequence: CASSIPRDRGPEETQYF. V usage is TRBV2 and J usage is TRBJ2-5; 12 bases are shared with TRBD1. The CDR3 extends over 17 amino acids. Germline loops: CDR1 SNHLY, CDR2 FYNNEI. J lost 3 bases, V lost 5 bases, and 10 bases had no gene match.

The chain is built from TRBV19 and TRBJ2-2; 8 bases align to TRBD2. The CDR3 totals 15 residues. The ends lost 6 bases at V and 4 bases at J; junction bases unmatched: 7. Per germline, CDR1 LNHDA and CDR2 SQIVND (reference sequence). CDR3 residues: CASSIPLAGTGELFF. For the CDR3, the DNA is TGTGCCAGTAGCATCCCCCTAGCGGGCACCGGGGAGCTGTTTTTT.

The V gene is TRBV7-6, the J gene TRBJ2-7, with 9 bases identical to TRBD1. J lost 2 bases, V lost 5 bases, and 4 bases had no gene match. This CDR3 has 14 amino acids. The V gene's germline CDR1 is SGHVS and CDR2 FNYEAQ. CDR3 amino acids: CASSPRQGAYEQYF. In DNA form, the CDR3 reads TGTGCCAGCAGCCCTAGACAGGGGGCCTACGAGCAGTACTTC.

DNA for the CDR3: TGTGCCAGCAGCTTTGGCGGGAGGGCCACCAATGAGCAGTTCTTC. Translated: CASSFGGRATNEQFF. V gene TRBV11-2 combines with J gene TRBJ2-1; TRBD2 matches at 9 bases. The J segment lost 6 bases and the V segment lost 3 bases, leaving 6 bases of the junction unmatched. The CDR3 is made up of 15 amino acids. Germline CDR1 and CDR2: SGHAT and FQNNGV.

CDR3 protein: CASSSTGGGSPLHF. The CDR3 bases are TGTGCCAGCAGCTCCACAGGGGGTGGTTCACCCCTCCACTTT. The chain uses TRBV9 and TRBJ1-6; 8 bases line up with TRBD1. There are 14 residues in the CDR3. Germline loops: CDR1 SGDLS, CDR2 YYNGEE. With V trimmed by 4 bases and J by 9 bases, 6 bases remained unmatched.

J is TRBJ2-7 and V is TRBV6-2 or TRBV6-3, with D maybe TRBD2 (6 bases). This CDR3 region has 14 residues. Per germline, CDR1 MNHEY and CDR2 SVGEGT. The ends were cut back, 5 bases at V and 8 bases at J, with 19 bases in the middle. The CDR3 DNA is TGTGCCAGCAGTCCCAGACTAGACAAGGTTCAGCAGTACTTC. Amino acid sequence: CASSPRLDKVQQYF.

This clone was seen just once. The chain links TRBV6-5 to TRBJ1-3, with D hard to call. V lost 0 bases to trimming and J lost 2 bases, with 8 bases between them. This CDR3 has 15 amino acids. Germline loops: CDR1 MNHEY, CDR2 SVGAGI. In DNA form, the CDR3 reads TGTGCCAGCAGTTACTCGCTGAGGGCTGGAAACACCATATATTTT. Translation gives CASSYSLRAGNTIYF.